This T cell receptor (beta chain) was recorded in a study of blood T cell repertoires in COVID-19. The overall study: The United States, Italy and Spain supplied acute and convalescent COVID-19 samples. From T cells, B-cell-depleted T cells, or PBMCs came the material, which was cDNA or gDNA.

Germline-derived CDR1 and CDR2 are MDHEN and SYDVKM. This CDR3 region has 16 residues. V lost 5 bases and J lost 3, with 19 bases in between. In the original analysis: For nucleated cells, counts were estimated from reference gene primer amplification. TCRdb's table, derived via immunoSEQ multiplex PCR, lists solely in-frame clones and lacks some. The V and J calls and the clone size are those of that table, but D and trimming were determined from the DNA. The profile shows roughly 90,000 clones, roughly 84% of them singletons. Sequencing was carried out using peripheral blood. The clonotype was recovered from a woman older than 75 with active or convalescent COVID-19. The gene calls are TRBV28 and TRBJ2-5, with D possibly matching TRBD2 (6 bases). The CDR3 reads CASSDPRGRVEETQYF. DNA of the CDR3: TGTGCCAGCAGTGACCCGCGGGGTAGGGTTGAAGAGACCCAGTACTTC.